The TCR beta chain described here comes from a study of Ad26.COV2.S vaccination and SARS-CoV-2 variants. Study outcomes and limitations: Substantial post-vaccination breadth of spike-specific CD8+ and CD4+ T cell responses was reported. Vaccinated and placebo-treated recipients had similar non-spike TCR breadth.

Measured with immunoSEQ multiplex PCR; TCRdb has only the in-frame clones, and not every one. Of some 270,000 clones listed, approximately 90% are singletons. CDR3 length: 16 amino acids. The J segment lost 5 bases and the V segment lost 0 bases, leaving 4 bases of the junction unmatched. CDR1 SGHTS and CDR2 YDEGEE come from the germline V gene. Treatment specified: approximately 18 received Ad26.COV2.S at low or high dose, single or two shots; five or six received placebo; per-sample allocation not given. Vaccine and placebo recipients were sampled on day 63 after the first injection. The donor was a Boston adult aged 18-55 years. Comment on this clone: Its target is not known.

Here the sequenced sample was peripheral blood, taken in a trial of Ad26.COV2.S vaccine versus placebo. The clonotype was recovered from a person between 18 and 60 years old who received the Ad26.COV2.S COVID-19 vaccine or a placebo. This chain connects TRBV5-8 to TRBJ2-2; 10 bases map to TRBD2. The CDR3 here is CASSLGLAGDTGELFF. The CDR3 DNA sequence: TGTGCCAGCAGCTTGGGGCTAGCGGGAGATACCGGGGAGCTGTTTTTT.